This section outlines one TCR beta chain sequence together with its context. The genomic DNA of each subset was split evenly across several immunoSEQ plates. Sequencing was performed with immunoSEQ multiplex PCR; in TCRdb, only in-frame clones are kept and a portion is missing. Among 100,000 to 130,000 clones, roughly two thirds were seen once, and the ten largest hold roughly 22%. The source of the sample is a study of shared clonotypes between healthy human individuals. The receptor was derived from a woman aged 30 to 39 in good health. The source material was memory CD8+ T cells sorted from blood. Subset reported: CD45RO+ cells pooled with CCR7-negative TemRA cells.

This CDR3 reads CASSSHVYSRDRDYEQYF. CDR3 DNA: TGTGCCAGCAGCTCCCACGTATACTCCCGGGACAGGGACTACGAGCAGTACTTC. This rearrangement joins TRBV7-5 to TRBJ2-7; TRBD1, as called in the table, went unchecked against the DNA. TRBV7-5 is designated a pseudogene. This CDR3 spans 18 amino acids.